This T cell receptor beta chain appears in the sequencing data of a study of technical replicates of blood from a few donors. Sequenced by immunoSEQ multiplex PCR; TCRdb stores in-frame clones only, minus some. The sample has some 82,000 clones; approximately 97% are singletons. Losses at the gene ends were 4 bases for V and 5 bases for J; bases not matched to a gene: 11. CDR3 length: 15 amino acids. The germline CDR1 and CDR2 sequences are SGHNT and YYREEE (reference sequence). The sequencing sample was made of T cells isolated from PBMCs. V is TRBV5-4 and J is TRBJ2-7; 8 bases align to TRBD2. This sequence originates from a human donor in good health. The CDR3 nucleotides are TGTGCCAGCAGCCTCGAGCGCGGGGGGTGGGACGAGCAGTACTTC. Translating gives CASSLERGGWDEQYF.